The present T cell receptor (beta chain) was sequenced within a study of CD8+CD57+ T cells in acquired aplastic anemia listed by TCRdb under 2018. For the study in its entirety: A mean of about 3.2 ug of DNA, ranging from roughly 0.18 to 30 ug, was extracted from sorted CD4+ and CD8+ cells. A CD8+CD57+ expansion meant a frequency higher than the mean frequency seen in healthy subjects.

About this clonotype: The specificity of this receptor is unknown. There are no base qualities to consult, and no much larger clone falls within one base.

Based on the germline V gene (reference sequence), the CDR1 and CDR2 sequences are MNHEY and SMNVEV. V ends up 6 bases short and J 2 bases short, with an unmatched junction base count of 2. From cysteine to phenylalanine, the CDR3 is 13 amino acids long. Here the CDR3 DNA is all that survives: 39 bases in frame from base 1. Study-wide conclusions, independent of this receptor: No significant difference in CD8+ Simpson's diversity was found between patients and healthy controls (P=0.060). Twenty-nine CD8+ CDR3 sequences were found in both patients and controls but appeared to be highly expressed in patients and within the immunodominant clones of the patients.

TCR beta VDJ combination and CDR3 sequence profiling used genomic DNA as the template. An Illumina HiSeq 2000 was used for TCR repertoire sequencing. Turning to the authors' computational methods: Repertoires were assessed using TRBV/TRBJ rearrangement plots, CDR3 size and DJ length profiles, and Simpson's diversity index. The immunodominant clone was defined as the most abundant DNA sequence in deep sequencing data. CDR3 amino acid sequences were checked for sharing between subjects and were compared against published repertoires and the VDJdb database. The public reads were quality trimmed at Q25 with fastp and then assembled into clones with MiXCR by TCRdb, keeping productive beta chains. Each CDR3 protein gets just one entry, which takes the most common genes and DNA from the rows behind it. These V and J calls are TCRdb output, not the study's own analysis. This sample gives 200,000 to 300,000 distinct CDR3 sequences in total; approximately 82% of them show up just once. Approximately 42% of the sample belongs to the ten largest clones.

Expansion of CD8+CD57+ cells had been shown by flow cytometry in the patients chosen for sequencing. Every patient had severe acquired aplastic anemia, diagnosed using the International Study of Aplastic Anemia and Agranulocytosis and Camitta criteria. Patients had received no therapy at the time of blood sampling. In the study, sorted CD4+ and CD8+ blood T cells from patients with severe aplastic anemia and from healthy subjects underwent deep sequencing of TCR repertoires. Patients were enrolled under clinicaltrials.gov protocols 00001620, 01623167, 00001397, 00071045, 00081523 and 00961064 in the USA. Ficoll-Paque density gradient centrifugation was used to isolate peripheral blood mononuclear cells. CD4+ and CD8+ T cells were sorted by FACS or magnetic beads before DNA extraction.

The rearranged chain carries TRBV27 and TRBJ2-7; 9 bases in between match TRBD1. This sequence originates from a human donor with aplastic anemia. Sequences were obtained from sorted CD4+, CD8+, or CD8+CD57+ T cells (not recorded which) from PBMCs. The nucleotide sequence is given as TGTGCCAGCAGCGGGACAGGGACCTACGAGCAGTACTTC. Its coded protein is CASSGTGTYEQYF.